This T cell receptor (beta chain) was captured by sequencing in a study of technical replicates of blood from a handful of donors. The V gene's germline CDR1 is SGHNT and CDR2 YYREEE (reference sequence). Trimming took off 4 bases at V and 2 bases at J, with 13 bases between the two ends. The CDR3 totals 14 residues. The table came from immunoSEQ multiplex PCR; TCRdb's copy has only in-frame clones and leaves some out. The sample has about 100,000 clones, over 90% seen once. Sequences were obtained from T cells isolated from PBMCs. The chain recombines TRBV5-4 with TRBJ2-7; D is possibly TRBD2 (6 bases). The TCR sequence derives from a human donor in good health. The CDR3 DNA sequence: TGTGCCAGCAGCCCTAGCGCGTCTACCTACGAGCAGTACTTC. Translation: CASSPSASTYEQYF.